This T cell receptor beta chain was sequenced for a study of neoadjuvant nivolumab and ipilimumab in lung cancer. Study background: Patients got nivolumab 3 mg/kg on days 1, 15 and 29; combination added ipilimumab 1 mg/kg day 1.

J lost 4 bases, V lost 7 bases, and 4 bases had no gene match. Germline V gene lookup returns CDR1 SGDLS and CDR2 YYNGEE. The CDR3 has 13 amino acids. Turning to this clone: Its antigen is still unknown.

Findings of the study overall: Only a small number of samples underwent TCR sequencing.

Data came from immunoSEQ multiplex PCR; TCRdb stores just in-frame clones and leaves some out. The data hold fewer than 15,000 clones, with nearly 97% observed a single time. The sequencing here drew on peripheral blood, taken after neoadjuvant nivolumab, alone or with ipilimumab, at or shortly before surgery. This clonotype originated in an adult with non-small cell lung cancer. The chain combines TRBV9 with TRBJ2-7; 11 nucleotides match TRBD2. The CDR3 DNA reads TGTGCCAGCTCACGGACTAGCGGGTACGAGCAGTACTTC. This sequence encodes CASSRTSGYEQYF.